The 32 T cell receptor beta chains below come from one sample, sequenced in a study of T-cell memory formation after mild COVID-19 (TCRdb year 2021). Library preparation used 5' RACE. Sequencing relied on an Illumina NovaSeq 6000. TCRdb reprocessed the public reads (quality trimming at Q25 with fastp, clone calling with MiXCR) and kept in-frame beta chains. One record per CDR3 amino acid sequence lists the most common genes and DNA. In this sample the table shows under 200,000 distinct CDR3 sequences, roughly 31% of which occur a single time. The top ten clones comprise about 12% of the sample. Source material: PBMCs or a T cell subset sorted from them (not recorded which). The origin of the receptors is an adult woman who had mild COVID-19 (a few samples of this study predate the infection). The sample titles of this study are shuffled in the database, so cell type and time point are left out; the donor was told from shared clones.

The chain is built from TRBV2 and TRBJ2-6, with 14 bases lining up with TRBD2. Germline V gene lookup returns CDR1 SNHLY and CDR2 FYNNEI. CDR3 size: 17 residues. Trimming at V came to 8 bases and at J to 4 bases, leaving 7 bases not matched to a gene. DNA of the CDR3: TGTGCCAGCCAAGGACTAGCGGGAGGCCCCGGGGCCAACGTCCTGACTTTC. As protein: CASQGLAGGPGANVLTF.

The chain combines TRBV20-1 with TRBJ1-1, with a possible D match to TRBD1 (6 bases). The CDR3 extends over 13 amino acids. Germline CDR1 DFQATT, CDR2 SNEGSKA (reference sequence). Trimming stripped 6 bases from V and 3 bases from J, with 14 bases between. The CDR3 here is CSAKRGGHTEAFF. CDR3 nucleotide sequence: TGCAGTGCAAAAAGGGGGGGTCACACTGAAGCTTTCTTT.

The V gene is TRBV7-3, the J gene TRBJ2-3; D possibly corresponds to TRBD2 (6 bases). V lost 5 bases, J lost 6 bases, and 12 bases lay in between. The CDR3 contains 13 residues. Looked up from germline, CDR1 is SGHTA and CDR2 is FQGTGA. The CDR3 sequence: CASSALGGDTQYF. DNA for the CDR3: TGTGCCAGCAGCGCCCTGGGGGGTGATACGCAGTATTTT.

The CDR3 bases are TGCGCCAGCAGCCAAGATCCATTCTCCGATGAGCAGTTCTTC. Translation gives CASSQDPFSDEQFF. The chain is built from TRBV4-1 and TRBJ2-1; D not certain. Germline CDR1 is MGHRA and CDR2 is YSYEKL. This CDR3 region has 14 residues. V lost 0 bases, J lost 8 bases, and 11 bases lay in between.

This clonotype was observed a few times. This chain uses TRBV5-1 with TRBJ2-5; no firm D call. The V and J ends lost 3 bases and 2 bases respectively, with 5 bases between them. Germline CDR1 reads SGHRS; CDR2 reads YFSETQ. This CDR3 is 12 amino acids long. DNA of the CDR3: TGCGCCAGCAGCTGGGGACAAGAGACCCAGTACTTC. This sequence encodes CASSWGQETQYF.

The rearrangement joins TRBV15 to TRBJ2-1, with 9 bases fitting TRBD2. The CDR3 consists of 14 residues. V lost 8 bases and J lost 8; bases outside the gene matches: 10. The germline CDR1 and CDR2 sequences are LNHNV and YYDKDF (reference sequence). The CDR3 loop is CATHASGEWDEQFF. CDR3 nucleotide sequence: TGTGCCACCCATGCTAGCGGGGAATGGGATGAGCAGTTCTTC.

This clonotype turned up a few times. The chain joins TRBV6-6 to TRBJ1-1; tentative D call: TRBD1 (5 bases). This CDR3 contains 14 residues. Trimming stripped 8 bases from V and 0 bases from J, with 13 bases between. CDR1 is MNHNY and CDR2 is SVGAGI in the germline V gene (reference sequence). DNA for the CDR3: TGTGCCAGCGGGGGTCAGCAAATGAACACTGAAGCTTTCTTT. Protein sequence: CASGGQQMNTEAFF.

CDR3 sequence reads: CASNQDGNSNQPQHF. In DNA, the CDR3 is TGTGCCAGCAACCAGGACGGGAATAGCAATCAGCCCCAGCATTTT. The chain uses TRBV2 and TRBJ1-5, with D hard to call. Germline CDR1 is SNHLY and CDR2 is FYNNEI. The CDR3 is 15 residues long. The germline V and J ends were trimmed by 7 bases and 0 bases, with 13 bases remaining between them.

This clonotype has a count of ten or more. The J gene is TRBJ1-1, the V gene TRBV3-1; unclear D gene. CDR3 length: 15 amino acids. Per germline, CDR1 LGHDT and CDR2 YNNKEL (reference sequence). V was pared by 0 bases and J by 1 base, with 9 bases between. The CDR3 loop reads CASSQDAVPNTEAFF. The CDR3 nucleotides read TGTGCCAGCAGCCAAGATGCAGTGCCGAACACTGAAGCTTTCTTT.

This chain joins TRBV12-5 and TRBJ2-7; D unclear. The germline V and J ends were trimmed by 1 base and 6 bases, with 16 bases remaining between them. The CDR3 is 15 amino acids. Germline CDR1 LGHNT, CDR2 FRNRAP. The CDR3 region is CASGLDGPRRGEQYF. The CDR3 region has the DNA TGTGCTAGTGGTTTGGACGGGCCAAGGAGAGGCGAGCAGTACTTC.

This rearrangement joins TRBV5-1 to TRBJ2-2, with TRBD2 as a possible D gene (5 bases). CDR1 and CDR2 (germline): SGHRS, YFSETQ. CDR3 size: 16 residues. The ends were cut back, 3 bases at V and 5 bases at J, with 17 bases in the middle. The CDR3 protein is CASSSGSSALTGELFF. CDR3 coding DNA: TGCGCCAGCAGCTCCGGTAGTAGCGCGCTGACCGGGGAGCTGTTTTTT.

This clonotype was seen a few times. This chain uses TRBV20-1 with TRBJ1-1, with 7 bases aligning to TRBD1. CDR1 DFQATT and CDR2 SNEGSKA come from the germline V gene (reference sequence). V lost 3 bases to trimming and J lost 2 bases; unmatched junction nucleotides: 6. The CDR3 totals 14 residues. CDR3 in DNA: TGCAGTGCTAGTCAGGGACAGTTCAACACTGAAGCTTTCTTT. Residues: CSASQGQFNTEAFF.

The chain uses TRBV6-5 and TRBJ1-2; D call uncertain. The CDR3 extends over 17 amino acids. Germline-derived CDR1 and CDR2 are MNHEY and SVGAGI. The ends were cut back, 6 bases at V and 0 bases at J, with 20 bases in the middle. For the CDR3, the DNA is TGTGCCAGCAGGTCCCTGAGGCCGGGAGGTCCTAACTATGGCTACACCTTC. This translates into CASRSLRPGGPNYGYTF.

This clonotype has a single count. The CDR3 region is CASSGTELHEQFF. CDR3 sequence (DNA): TGTGCCAGCAGTGGGACGGAGCTACATGAGCAGTTCTTC. This chain connects TRBV6-2 or TRBV6-3 to TRBJ2-1, with D perhaps being TRBD1 or TRBD2 (5 bases each). The CDR3 covers 13 residues. CDR1 is MNHEY and CDR2 is SVGEGT in the germline V gene. V dropped 5 bases and J dropped 8 bases, with 13 bases sitting between them.

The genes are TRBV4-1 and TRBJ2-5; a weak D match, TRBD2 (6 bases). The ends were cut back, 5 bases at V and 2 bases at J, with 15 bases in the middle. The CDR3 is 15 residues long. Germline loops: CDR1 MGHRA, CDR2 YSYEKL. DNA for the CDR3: TGCGCCAGCAGCAGTTCTAGCGTGGGGCAAGAGACCCAGTACTTC. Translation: CASSSSSVGQETQYF.

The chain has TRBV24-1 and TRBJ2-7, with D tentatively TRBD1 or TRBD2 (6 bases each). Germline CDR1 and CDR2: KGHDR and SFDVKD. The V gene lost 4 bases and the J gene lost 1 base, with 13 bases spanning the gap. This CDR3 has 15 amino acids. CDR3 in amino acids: CATSDPGAGSYEQYF. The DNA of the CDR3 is TGTGCCACCAGTGACCCGGGGGCGGGATCCTACGAGCAGTACTTC.

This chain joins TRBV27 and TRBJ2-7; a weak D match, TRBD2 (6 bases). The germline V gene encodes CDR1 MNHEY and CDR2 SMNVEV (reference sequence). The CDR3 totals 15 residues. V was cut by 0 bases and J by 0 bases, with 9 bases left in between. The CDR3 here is CASSLSSGASYEQYF. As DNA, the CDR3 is TGTGCCAGCAGTTTATCGTCGGGAGCCTCCTACGAGCAGTACTTC.

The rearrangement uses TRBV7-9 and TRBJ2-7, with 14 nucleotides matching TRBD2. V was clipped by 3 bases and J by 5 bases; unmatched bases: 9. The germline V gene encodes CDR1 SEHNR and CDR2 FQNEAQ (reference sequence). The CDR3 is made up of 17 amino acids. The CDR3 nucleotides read TGTGCCAGCAGCTTCTCGGGACTAGCGGGAGTAAGTAACGAGCAGTACTTC. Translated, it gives CASSFSGLAGVSNEQYF.

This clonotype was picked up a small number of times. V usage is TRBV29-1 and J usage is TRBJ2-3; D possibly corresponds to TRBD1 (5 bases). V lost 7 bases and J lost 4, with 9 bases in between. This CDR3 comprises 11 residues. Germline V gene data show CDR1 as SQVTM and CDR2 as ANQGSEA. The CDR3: CSAGHSDTQYF. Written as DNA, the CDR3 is TGCAGCGCTGGACACTCAGATACGCAGTATTTT.

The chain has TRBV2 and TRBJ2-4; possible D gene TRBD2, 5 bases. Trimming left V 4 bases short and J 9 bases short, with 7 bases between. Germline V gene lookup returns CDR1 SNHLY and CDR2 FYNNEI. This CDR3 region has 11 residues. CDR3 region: CASSASGIQYF. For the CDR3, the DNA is TGTGCCAGCAGTGCCAGCGGCATTCAGTACTTC.

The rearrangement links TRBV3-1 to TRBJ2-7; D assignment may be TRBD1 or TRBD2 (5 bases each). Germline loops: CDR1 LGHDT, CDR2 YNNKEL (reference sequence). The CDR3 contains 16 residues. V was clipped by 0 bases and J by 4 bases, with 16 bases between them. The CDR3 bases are TGTGCCAGCAGCCAAGACGTGGCGGGCAGGGTTTACGAGCAGTACTTC. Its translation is CASSQDVAGRVYEQYF.

CDR3 nucleotide sequence: TGTGCCAGCAGCTTACTCGACAGGGAAGAGACCCAGTACTTC. Translating it yields CASSLLDREETQYF. The J gene is TRBJ2-5, the V gene TRBV3-1; TRBD1 matches at 7 bases. Germline-derived CDR1 and CDR2 are LGHDT and YNNKEL (reference sequence). V lost 5 bases and J lost 3; bases outside the gene matches: 6. The CDR3 is 14 residues long.

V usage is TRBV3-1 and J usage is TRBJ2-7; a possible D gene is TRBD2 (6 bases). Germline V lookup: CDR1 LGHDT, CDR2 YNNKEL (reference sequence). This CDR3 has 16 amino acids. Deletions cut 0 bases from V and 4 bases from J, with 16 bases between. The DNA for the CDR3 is TGTGCCAGCAGCCAAGAGATTCGGGGGAGTCGGTACGAGCAGTACTTC. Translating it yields CASSQEIRGSRYEQYF.

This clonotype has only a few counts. In DNA form, the CDR3 reads TGCAGTGCTAGAGGGGGATCTGGAAACACCATATATTTT. Translation gives CSARGGSGNTIYF. The J gene is TRBJ1-3, the V gene TRBV20-1; D gene uncertain. In germline, CDR1 is DFQATT, CDR2 SNEGSKA (reference sequence). This CDR3 contains 13 residues. Trimming pared 1 base from V and 1 base from J, leaving 5 bases between.

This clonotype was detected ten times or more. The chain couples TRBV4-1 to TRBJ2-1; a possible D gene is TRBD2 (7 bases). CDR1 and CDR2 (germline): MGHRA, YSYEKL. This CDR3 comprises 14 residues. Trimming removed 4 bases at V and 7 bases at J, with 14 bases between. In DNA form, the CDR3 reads TGCGCCAGCAGCCGGGGGGGGCGGATGAATGAGCAGTTCTTC. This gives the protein CASSRGGRMNEQFF.

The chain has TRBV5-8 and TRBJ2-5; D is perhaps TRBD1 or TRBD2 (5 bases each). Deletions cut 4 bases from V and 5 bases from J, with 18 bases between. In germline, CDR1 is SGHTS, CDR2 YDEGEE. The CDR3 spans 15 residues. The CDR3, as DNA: TGTGCCAGCAGCCGGGGACCGTCGTCCGCGGAGACCCAGTACTTC. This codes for CASSRGPSSAETQYF.

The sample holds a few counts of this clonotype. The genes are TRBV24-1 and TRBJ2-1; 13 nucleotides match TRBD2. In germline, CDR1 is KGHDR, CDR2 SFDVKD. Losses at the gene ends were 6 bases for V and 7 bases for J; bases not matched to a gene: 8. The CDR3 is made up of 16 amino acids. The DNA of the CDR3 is TGTGCCACCAGTCGGACTAGCGGGAGTATGGCAAATGAGCAGTTCTTC. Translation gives CATSRTSGSMANEQFF.

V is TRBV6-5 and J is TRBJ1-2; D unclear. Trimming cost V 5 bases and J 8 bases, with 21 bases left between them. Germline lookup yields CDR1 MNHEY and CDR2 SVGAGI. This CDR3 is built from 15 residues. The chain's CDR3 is CASSKIHGGRWGYTF. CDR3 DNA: TGTGCCAGCAGTAAGATCCACGGAGGGCGGTGGGGCTACACCTTC.

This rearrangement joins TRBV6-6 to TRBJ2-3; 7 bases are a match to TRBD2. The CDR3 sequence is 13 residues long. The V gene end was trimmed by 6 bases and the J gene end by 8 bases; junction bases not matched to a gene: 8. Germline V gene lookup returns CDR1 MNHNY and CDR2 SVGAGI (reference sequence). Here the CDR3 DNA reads TGTGCCAGCAGCCCAGGGAGGGAGGGTACGCAGTATTTT. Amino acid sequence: CASSPGREGTQYF.

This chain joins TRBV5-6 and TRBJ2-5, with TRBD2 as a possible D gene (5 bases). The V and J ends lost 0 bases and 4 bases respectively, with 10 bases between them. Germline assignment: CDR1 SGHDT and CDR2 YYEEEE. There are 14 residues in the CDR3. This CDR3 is CASSLATAGETQYF. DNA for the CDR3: TGTGCCAGCAGCTTGGCCACGGCGGGAGAGACCCAGTACTTC.

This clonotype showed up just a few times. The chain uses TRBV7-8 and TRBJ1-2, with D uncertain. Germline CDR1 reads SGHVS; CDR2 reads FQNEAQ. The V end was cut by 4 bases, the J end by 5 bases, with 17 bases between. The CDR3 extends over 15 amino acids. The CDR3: CASSSHTITPYGYTF. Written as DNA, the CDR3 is TGTGCCAGCAGCTCCCACACCATAACCCCTTATGGCTACACCTTC. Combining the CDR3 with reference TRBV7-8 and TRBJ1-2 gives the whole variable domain GAGVSQSPRYKVAKRGQDVALRCDPISGHVSLFWYQQALGQGPEFLTYFQNEAQLDKSGLPSDRFFAERPEGSVSTLKIQRTQQEDSAVYLCASSSHTITPYGYTFGSGTRLTVV.

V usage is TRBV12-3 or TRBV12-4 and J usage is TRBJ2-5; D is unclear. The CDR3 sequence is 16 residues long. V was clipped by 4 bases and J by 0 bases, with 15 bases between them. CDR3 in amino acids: CASSSYKVAHQETQYF. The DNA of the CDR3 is TGTGCCAGCAGTTCTTACAAAGTGGCACACCAAGAGACCCAGTACTTC.